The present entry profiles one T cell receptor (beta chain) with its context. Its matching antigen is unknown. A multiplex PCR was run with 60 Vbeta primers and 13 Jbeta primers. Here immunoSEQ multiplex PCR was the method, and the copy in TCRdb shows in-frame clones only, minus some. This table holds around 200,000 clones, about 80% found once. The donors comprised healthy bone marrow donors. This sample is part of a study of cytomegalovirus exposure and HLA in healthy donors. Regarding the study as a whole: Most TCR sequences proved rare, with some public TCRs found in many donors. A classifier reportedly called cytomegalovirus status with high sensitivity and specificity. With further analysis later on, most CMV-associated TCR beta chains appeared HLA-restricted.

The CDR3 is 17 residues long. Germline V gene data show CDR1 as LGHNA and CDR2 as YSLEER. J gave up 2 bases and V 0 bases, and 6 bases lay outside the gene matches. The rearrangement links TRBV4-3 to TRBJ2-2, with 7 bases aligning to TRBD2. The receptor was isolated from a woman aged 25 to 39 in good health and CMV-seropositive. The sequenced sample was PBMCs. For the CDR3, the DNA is TGCGCCAGCAGCCAAGAGGCGCTAGCGGTTAACACCGGGGAGCTGTTTTTT. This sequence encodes CASSQEALAVNTGELFF.